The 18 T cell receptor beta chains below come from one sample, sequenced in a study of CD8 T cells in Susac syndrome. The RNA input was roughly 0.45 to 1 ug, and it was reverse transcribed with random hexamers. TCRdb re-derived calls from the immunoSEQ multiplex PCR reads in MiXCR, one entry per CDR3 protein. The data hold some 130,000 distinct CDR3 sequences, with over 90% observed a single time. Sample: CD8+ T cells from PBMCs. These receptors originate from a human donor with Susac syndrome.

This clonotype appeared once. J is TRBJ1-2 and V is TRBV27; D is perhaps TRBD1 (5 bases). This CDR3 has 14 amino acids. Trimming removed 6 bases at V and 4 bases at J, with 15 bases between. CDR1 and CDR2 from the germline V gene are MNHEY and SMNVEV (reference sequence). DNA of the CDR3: TGTGCCAGCAGGGGGCAGGGTAAATCCTATGGCTACACCTTC. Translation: CASRGQGKSYGYTF.

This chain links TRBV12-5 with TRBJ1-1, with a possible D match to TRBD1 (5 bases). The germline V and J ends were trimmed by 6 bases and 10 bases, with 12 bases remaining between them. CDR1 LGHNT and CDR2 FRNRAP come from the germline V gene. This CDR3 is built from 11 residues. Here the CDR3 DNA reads TGTGCTAGTGGGTCAGGGATGGCAGCTTTCTTT. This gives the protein CASGSGMAAFF.

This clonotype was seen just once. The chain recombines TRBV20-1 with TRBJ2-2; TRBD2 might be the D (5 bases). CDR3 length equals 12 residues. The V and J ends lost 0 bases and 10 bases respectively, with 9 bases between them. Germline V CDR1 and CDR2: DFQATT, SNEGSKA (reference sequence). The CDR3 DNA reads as TGCAGTGCTAGAGATATGAGGGCGGAGCTGTTTTTT. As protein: CSARDMRAELFF.

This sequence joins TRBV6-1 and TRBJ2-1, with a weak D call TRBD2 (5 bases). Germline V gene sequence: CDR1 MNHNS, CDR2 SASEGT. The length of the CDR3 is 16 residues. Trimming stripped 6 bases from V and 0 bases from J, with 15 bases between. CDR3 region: CASSPHTGSSYNEQFF. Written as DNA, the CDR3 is TGTGCCAGCAGCCCCCATACGGGAAGCTCCTACAATGAGCAGTTCTTC.

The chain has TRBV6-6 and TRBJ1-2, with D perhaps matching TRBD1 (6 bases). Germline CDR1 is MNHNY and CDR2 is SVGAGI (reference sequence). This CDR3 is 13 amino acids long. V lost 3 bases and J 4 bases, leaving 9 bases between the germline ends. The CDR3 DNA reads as TGTGCCAGCAGTTATGGGGGCGGCTATGGCTACACCTTC. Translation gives CASSYGGGYGYTF.

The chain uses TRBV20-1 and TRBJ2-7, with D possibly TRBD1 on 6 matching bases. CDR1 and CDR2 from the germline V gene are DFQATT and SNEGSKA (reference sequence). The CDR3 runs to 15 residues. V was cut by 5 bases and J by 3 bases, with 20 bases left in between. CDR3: CSALSPRTENYEQYF. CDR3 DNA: TGCAGTGCTCTCTCTCCCCGGACAGAAAACTACGAGCAGTACTTC.

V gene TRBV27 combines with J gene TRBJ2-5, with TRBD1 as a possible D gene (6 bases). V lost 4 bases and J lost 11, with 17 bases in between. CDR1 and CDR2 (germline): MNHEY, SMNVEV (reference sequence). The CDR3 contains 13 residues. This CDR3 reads CASSSVEDRSQYF. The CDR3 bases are TGTGCCAGCAGTTCGGTAGAAGACAGGAGTCAGTACTTC.

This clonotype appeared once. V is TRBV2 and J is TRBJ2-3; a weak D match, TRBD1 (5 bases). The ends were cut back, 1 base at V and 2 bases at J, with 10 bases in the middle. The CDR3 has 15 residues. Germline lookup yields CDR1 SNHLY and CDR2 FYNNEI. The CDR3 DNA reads TGTGCCAGCAGTGAAGGGACATATGACACAGATACGCAGTATTTT. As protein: CASSEGTYDTDTQYF.

The CDR3 loop is CASTDEGNTEAFF. CDR3 nucleotides: TGTGCCAGCACCGACGAGGGTAACACTGAAGCTTTCTTT. This chain links TRBV5-6 with TRBJ1-1; D is undetermined. The CDR3 totals 13 residues. The V gene's germline CDR1 is SGHDT and CDR2 YYEEEE. Trimming stripped 6 bases from V and 2 bases from J, with 11 bases between. The entire variable domain, with the rest obtained from reference TRBV5-6 and TRBJ1-1, is as follows: DAGVTQSPTHLIKTRGQQVTLRCSPKSGHDTVSWYQQALGQGPQFIFQYYEEEERQRGNFPDRFSGHQFPNYSSELNVNALLLGDSALYLCASTDEGNTEAFFGQGTRLTVV.

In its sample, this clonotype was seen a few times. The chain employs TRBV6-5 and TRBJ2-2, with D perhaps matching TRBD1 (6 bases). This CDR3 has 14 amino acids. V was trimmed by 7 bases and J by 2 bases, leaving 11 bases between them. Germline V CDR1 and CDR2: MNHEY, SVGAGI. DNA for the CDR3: TGTGCCAGCACCGGGACAAGTAACACCGGGGAGCTGTTTTTT. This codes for CASTGTSNTGELFF.

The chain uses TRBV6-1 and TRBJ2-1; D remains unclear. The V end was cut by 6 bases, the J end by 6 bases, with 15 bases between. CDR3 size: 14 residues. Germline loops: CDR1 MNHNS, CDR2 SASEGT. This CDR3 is CASRRPRFVNEQFF. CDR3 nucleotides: TGTGCCAGCAGGCGCCCCAGGTTTGTCAATGAGCAGTTCTTC.

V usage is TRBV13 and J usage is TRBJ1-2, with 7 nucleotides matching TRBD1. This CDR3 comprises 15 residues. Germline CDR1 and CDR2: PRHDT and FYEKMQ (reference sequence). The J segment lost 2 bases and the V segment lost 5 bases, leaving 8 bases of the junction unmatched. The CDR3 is CASSPRTGVNYGYTF. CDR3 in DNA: TGTGCCAGCAGCCCCCGGACAGGCGTCAACTATGGCTACACCTTC. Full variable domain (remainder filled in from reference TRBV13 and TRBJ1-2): AAGVIQSPRHLIKEKRETATLKCYPIPRHDTVYWYQQGPGQDPQFLISFYEKMQSDKGSIPDRFSAQQFSDYHSELNMSSLELGDSALYFCASSPRTGVNYGYTFGSGTRLTVV.

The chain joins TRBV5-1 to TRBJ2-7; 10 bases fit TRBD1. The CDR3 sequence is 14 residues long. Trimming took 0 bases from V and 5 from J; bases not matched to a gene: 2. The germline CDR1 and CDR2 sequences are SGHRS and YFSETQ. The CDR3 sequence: CASSLGQGADEQYF. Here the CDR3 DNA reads TGCGCCAGCAGCTTGGGACAGGGGGCCGACGAGCAGTACTTC.

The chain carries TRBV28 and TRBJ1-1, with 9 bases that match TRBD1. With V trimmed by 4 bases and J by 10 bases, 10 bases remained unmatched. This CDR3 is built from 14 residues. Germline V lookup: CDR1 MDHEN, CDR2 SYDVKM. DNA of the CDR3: TGTGCCAGCAGTTCCGGGACAGGGCCCCCGAGAGCTTTCTTT. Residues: CASSSGTGPPRAFF.

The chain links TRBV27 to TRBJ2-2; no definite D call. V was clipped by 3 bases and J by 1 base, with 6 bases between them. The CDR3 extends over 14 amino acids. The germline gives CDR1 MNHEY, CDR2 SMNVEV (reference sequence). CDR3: CASSFLGNTGELFF. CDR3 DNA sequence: TGTGCCAGCAGTTTCTTGGGGAACACCGGGGAGCTGTTTTTT.

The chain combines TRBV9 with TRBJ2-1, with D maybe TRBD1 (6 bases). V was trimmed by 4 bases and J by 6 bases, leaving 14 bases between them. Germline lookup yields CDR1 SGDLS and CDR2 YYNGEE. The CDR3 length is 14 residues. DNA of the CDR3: TGTGCCAGCAGCCTCAGTAGGGGGATCAATGAGCAGTTCTTC. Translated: CASSLSRGINEQFF.

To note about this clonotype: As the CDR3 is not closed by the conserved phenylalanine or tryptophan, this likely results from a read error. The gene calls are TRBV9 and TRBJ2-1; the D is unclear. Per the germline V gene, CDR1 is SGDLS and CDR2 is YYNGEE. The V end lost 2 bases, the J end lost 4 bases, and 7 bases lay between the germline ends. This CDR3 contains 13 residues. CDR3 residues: CASSVIPYNEQFS. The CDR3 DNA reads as TGTGCCAGCAGCGTGATACCGTACAATGAGCAGTTCTCC.

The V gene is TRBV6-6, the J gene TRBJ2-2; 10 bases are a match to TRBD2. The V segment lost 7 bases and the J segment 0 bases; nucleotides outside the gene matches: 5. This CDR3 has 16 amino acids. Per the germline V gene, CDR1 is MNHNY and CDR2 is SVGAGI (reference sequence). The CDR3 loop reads CASTTTSGANTGELFF. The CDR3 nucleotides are TGTGCCAGCACAACTACTAGCGGGGCGAACACCGGGGAGCTGTTTTTT.